One T cell receptor (beta chain) is described in this entry. This sample is part of a study of blood T cell repertoires in COVID-19. Across the study: T cells, B-cell-depleted T cells, or PBMCs supplied cDNA or gDNA.

The assay was immunoSEQ multiplex PCR, and TCRdb's table has in-frame clones only and misses some. The data contain about 300,000 clones, nearly 90% of them singletons. The CDR3 is made up of 14 amino acids. Trimming took 6 bases from V and 0 from J, leaving 10 bases between them. Germline V gene sequence: CDR1 LNHDA, CDR2 SQIVND (reference sequence). This TCR was sampled from a man aged 18 to 30 with active or convalescent COVID-19. The V gene is TRBV19, the J gene TRBJ2-3; the D gene is possibly TRBD1 (6 bases). Sequenced sample: peripheral blood. The CDR3 DNA reads TGTGCCAGTAGGACAGGAACTAGCACAGATACGCAGTATTTT. It codes for CASRTGTSTDTQYF.